These 21 T cell receptor beta chains were sequenced from one sample in a study of T-cell memory formation after mild COVID-19. One entry per CDR3 protein results from TCRdb running MiXCR on the 5' RACE reads. This sample has some 69,000 distinct CDR3 sequences, with 16% found just once. Input material: PBMCs or a T cell subset sorted from them (not recorded which). Receptors originate from an adult woman who had mild COVID-19 (a few samples of this study predate the infection). Cell type and time point are not known.

The chain couples TRBV12-1 to TRBJ2-3. TRBV12-1 is a known pseudogene. The CDR3 has 15 residues. The CDR3 protein is CASSFVRGYTDTQYF. CDR3 coding DNA: TGTGCCAGCAGCTTTGTTCGCGGCTACACAGATACGCAGTATTTT.

This clonotype was picked up a small number of times. The rearrangement uses TRBV5-1 and TRBJ2-5, with 8 bases aligning to TRBD2. V lost 0 bases to trimming and J lost 5 bases; unmatched junction nucleotides: 6. Looked up from germline, CDR1 is SGHRS and CDR2 is YFSETQ. The CDR3 consists of 15 residues. This CDR3 is CASSLATSDRETQYF. The CDR3 DNA follows: TGCGCCAGCAGCTTGGCGACTAGCGATCGGGAGACCCAGTACTTC.

In its sample, this clonotype was seen a few times. The chain has TRBV7-2 and TRBJ2-3, with TRBD2 identical over 9 bases. V lost 1 base and J lost 2; bases outside the gene matches: 13. Germline V CDR1 and CDR2: SGHTA, FQGNSA. This CDR3 spans 19 amino acids. For the CDR3, the DNA is TGTGCCAGCAGCTTAGACCCTAGCGGGACCCCCCTCCTCACAGATACGCAGTATTTT. The encoded protein is CASSLDPSGTPLLTDTQYF.

This clonotype appeared a few times. The chain couples TRBV25-1 to TRBJ2-7; the match to TRBD1 covers 7 bases. The trim removed 3 bases at V and 0 bases at J, leaving 2 bases unmatched. Germline CDR1 and CDR2: MGHDK and SYGVNS. The CDR3 length is 14 residues. The CDR3 is CASSDWDSSYEQYF. CDR3 coding DNA: TGTGCCAGCAGTGACTGGGACAGCTCCTACGAGCAGTACTTC.

This clonotype was observed a few times. The chain carries TRBV12-3 or TRBV12-4 and TRBJ2-3, with 7 bases matching TRBD1. CDR3 size: 13 residues. The ends lost 3 bases at V and 9 bases at J; junction bases unmatched: 6. The CDR3 loop is CASSFEGAWTQYF. In DNA, the CDR3 is TGTGCCAGCAGTTTCGAGGGGGCGTGGACGCAGTATTTT.

The CDR3 DNA follows: TGCAGCGTTGAGACCTGGGATACGCAGTATTTT. It encodes CSVETWDTQYF. The chain combines TRBV29-1 with TRBJ2-3; D is undetermined. The CDR3 length is 11 residues. Germline CDR1 is SQVTM and CDR2 is ANQGSEA. The V end lost 3 bases, the J end lost 6 bases, and 7 bases lay between the germline ends.

The chain links TRBV27 to TRBJ2-7; unclear D gene. Germline V gene sequence: CDR1 MNHEY, CDR2 SMNVEV (reference sequence). Between the trimmed V and J ends, which lost 2 bases and 7 bases, there was a span of 12 bases. The length of the CDR3 is 13 residues. CDR3 bases: TGTGCCAGCAGTTTAGACGGCTTTGGGGAGCAGTACTTC. It codes for CASSLDGFGEQYF.

This clonotype was seen a handful of times. V gene TRBV7-2 combines with J gene TRBJ2-7; 10 bases fit TRBD1. The CDR3 is made up of 13 amino acids. CDR1 and CDR2 from the germline V gene are SGHTA and FQGNSA. V shed 3 bases and J 6 bases; nucleotides not matched to a gene: 2. DNA for the CDR3: TGTGCCAGCAGCTTCGGGACAGGGGTCGAGCAGTACTTC. Translation: CASSFGTGVEQYF.

This clonotype was recorded at least ten times. The junction differs from germline at one of its ends, possibly a read error. This sequence joins TRBV12-3 or TRBV12-4 and TRBJ2-5, with 11 bases that match TRBD2. The CDR3 extends over 13 amino acids. CDR3 in DNA: TGTGCCAGCAGTCTAGCGGGAGGTTCTACCCAGTACTTC. Amino acid sequence: CASSLAGGSTQYF.

The rearrangement joins TRBV12-3 or TRBV12-4 to TRBJ2-3; 7 nucleotides align to TRBD1. The CDR3 spans 15 residues. Germline trimming cut 7 bases from V and 1 base from J; bases unmatched to any gene: 8. For the CDR3, the DNA is TGTGCCAGCACCGAAGGGGGCAGGGGCACAGATACGCAGTATTTT. Its protein product is CASTEGGRGTDTQYF.

The V and J genes are TRBV4-3 and TRBJ2-2, with D possibly TRBD1 on 7 matching bases. V was shortened by 2 bases and J by 3 bases, with 13 bases between the two germline ends. The germline V gene encodes CDR1 LGHNA and CDR2 YSLEER. This CDR3 comprises 16 residues. The CDR3 DNA follows: TGCGCCAGCAGCCAAAGGGCAGGGGGGTACACCGGGGAGCTGTTTTTT. Protein: CASSQRAGGYTGELFF.

This clonotype was recorded a few times. The chain is built from TRBV27 and TRBJ2-1, with TRBD2 matching over 9 bases. Losses at the gene ends were 6 bases for V and 7 bases for J; bases not matched to a gene: 7. In germline, CDR1 is MNHEY, CDR2 SMNVEV (reference sequence). The CDR3 is made up of 14 amino acids. The CDR3: CASSPGTSRNEQFF. DNA of the CDR3: TGTGCCAGCAGCCCCGGGACTAGCAGGAATGAGCAGTTCTTC.

V is TRBV10-3 and J is TRBJ1-2, with TRBD1 matching 7 bases. This CDR3 has 14 residues. Germline V CDR1 and CDR2: ENHRY, SYGVKD. The V and J ends lost 0 bases and 6 bases, in that order; junction bases with no gene match: 4. The CDR3 spells CAISESGGTDGYTF. As DNA, the CDR3 is TGTGCCATCAGTGAGTCTGGGGGGACAGATGGCTACACCTTC.

The chain couples TRBV7-9 to TRBJ2-7; D is unclear. CDR1 and CDR2 (germline): SEHNR, FQNEAQ (reference sequence). Trimming took off 1 base at V and 2 bases at J, with 9 bases between the two ends. The CDR3 is 14 residues long. CDR3 DNA: TGTGCCAGCAGCTTAGACAGCTTACCCTACGAGCAGTACTTC. It yields the protein CASSLDSLPYEQYF.

This clonotype was seen ten or more times. The rearrangement joins TRBV11-2 to TRBJ2-7; no clear D. Trimming removed 1 base from V and 2 bases from J, with 9 bases in between. The CDR3 contains 14 residues. The germline CDR1 and CDR2 sequences are SGHAT and FQNNGV. The CDR3 reads CASSLVSAPYEQYF. As DNA, the CDR3 is TGTGCCAGCAGCTTAGTGTCGGCACCCTACGAGCAGTACTTC.

The chain links TRBV4-2 to TRBJ1-5; 7 nucleotides agree with TRBD1. Germline trimming cut 1 base from V and 7 bases from J; bases unmatched to any gene: 10. The CDR3 runs 16 residues. Germline CDR1 and CDR2: LGHNA and YNFKEQ. The CDR3 nucleotides are TGTGCCAGCAGCCAAGGTCGTCGAGGGGGCCGGCAGCCCCAGCATTTT. This encodes CASSQGRRGGRQPQHF.

The rearrangement uses TRBV12-3 or TRBV12-4 and TRBJ2-1, with TRBD2 identical over 7 bases. The CDR3 is 14 amino acids. V shed 4 bases and J 6 bases; nucleotides not matched to a gene: 6. The CDR3 sequence is CASSSLAGVNEQFF. Written as DNA, the CDR3 is TGTGCCAGCAGTTCACTGGCGGGAGTCAATGAGCAGTTCTTC.

The chain is built from TRBV9 and TRBJ2-2; D is perhaps TRBD2 (5 bases). The CDR3 totals 16 residues. CDR1 and CDR2 from the germline V gene are SGDLS and YYNGEE. V lost 0 bases and J 3 bases, leaving 12 bases between the germline ends. CDR3 sequence (DNA): TGTGCCAGCAGCGTAGGAGATGTAGCGTACACCGGGGAGCTGTTTTTT. This sequence encodes CASSVGDVAYTGELFF.

The table lists this clonotype with a few counts. The chain links TRBV7-6 to TRBJ2-5; TRBD2 matches 9 bases. This CDR3 comprises 16 residues. Per germline, CDR1 SGHVS and CDR2 FNYEAQ. V dropped 5 bases and J dropped 5; count of bases not matched to a gene: 12. The CDR3 protein is CASSGLSGGVWETQYF. In DNA form, the CDR3 reads TGTGCCAGCAGCGGTCTTAGCGGGGGTGTGTGGGAGACCCAGTACTTC.

V gene TRBV29-1 combines with J gene TRBJ2-1; TRBD1 might be the D (6 bases). This CDR3 comprises 15 residues. Trimming left V 3 bases short and J 1 base short, with 13 bases between. CDR1 and CDR2 from the germline V gene are SQVTM and ANQGSEA. The CDR3 coding sequence is TGCAGCGTTGAGCGGGCAGGGGTTTCCTACAATGAGCAGTTCTTC. Protein: CSVERAGVSYNEQFF.

V gene TRBV6-5 combines with J gene TRBJ2-1; D is uncertain. V lost 6 bases to trimming and J lost 10 bases, with 10 bases between them. The CDR3 sequence is 11 residues long. The V gene's germline CDR1 is MNHEY and CDR2 SVGAGI. The CDR3 loop reads CASRILSEQFF. In DNA form, the CDR3 reads TGTGCCAGCAGGATCCTTTCCGAGCAGTTCTTC.